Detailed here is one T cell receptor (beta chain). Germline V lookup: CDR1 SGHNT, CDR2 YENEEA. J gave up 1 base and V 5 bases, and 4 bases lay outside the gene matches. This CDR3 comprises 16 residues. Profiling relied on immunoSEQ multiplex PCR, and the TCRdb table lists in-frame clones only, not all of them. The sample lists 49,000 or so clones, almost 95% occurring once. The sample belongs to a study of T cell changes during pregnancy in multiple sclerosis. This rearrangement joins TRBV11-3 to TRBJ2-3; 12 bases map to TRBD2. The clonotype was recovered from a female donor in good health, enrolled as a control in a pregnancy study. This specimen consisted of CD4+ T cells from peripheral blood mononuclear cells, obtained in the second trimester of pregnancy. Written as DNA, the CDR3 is TGTGCCAGCAGCCCGAGGACTAGCGGGGGCACAGATACGCAGTATTTT. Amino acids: CASSPRTSGGTDTQYF.